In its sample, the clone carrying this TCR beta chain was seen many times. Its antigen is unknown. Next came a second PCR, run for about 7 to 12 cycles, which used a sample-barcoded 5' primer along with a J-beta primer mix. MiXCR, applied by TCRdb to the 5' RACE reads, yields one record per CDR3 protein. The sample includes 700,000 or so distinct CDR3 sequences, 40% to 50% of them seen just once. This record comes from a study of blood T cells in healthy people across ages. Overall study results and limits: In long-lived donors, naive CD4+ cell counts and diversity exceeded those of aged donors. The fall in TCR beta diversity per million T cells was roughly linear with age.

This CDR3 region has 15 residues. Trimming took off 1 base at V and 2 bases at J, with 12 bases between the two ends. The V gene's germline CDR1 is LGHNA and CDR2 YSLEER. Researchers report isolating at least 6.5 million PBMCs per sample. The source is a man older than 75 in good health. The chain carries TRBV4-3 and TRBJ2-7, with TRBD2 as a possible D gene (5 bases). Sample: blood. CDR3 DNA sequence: TGCGCCAGCAGCCAAGGTTCAATCGGGGCCTACGAGCAGTACTTC. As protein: CASSQGSIGAYEQYF.